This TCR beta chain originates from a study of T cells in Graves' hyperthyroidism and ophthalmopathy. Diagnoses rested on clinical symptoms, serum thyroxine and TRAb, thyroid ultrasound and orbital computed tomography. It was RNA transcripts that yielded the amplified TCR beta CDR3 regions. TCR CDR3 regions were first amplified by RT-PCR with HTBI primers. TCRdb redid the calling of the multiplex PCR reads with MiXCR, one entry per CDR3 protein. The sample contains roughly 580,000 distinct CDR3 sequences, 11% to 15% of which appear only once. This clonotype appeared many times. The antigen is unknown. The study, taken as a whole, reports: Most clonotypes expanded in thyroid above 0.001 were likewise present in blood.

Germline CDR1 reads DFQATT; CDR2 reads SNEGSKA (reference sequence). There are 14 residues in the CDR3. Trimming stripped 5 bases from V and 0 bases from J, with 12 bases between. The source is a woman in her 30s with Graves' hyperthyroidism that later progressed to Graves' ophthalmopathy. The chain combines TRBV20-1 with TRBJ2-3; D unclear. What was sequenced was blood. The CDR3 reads CSAVDPGSTDTQYF. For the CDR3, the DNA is TGCAGTGCTGTAGATCCCGGGAGCACAGATACGCAGTATTTT.